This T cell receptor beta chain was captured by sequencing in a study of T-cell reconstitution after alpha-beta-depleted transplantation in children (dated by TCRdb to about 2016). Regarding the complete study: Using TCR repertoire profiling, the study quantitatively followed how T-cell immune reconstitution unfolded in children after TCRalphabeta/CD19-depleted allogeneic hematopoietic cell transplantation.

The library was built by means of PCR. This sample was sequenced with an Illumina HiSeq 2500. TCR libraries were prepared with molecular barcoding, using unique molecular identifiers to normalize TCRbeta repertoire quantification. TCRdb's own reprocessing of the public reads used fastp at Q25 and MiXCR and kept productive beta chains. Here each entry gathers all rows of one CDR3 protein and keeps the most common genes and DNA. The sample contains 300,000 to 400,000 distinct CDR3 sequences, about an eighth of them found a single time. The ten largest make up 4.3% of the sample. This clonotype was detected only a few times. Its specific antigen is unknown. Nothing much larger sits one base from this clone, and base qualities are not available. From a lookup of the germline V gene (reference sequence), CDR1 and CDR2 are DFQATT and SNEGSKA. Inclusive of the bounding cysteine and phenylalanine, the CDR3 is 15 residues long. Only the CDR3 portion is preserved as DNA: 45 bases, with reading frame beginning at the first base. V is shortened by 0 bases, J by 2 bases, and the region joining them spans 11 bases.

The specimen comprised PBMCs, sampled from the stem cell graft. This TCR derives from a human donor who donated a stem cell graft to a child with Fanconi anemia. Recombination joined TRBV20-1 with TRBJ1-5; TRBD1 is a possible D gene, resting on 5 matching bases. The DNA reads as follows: TGCAGTGCTAGAGACAGATCGGGGCGCAATCAGCCCCAGCATTTT. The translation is CSARDRSGRNQPQHF.